Sequencing of this TCR beta chain was carried out in a study of T cell responses to AZD1222 COVID-19 vaccine. The CDR3 contains 10 residues. CDR1 and CDR2 (germline): SQVTM, ANQGSEA. Deletions cut 6 bases from V and 5 bases from J, with 7 bases between. The table came from immunoSEQ multiplex PCR; TCRdb's copy has only in-frame clones and leaves some out. The sample holds some 120,000 clones, 90% to 95% seen once. General observations from the study: At 160-218 and 743-854, vaccine-associated CD4 TCRs were dominant, and they spanned spike. Nearly half of spike-specific TCRs reportedly go after variant regions that carry no mutations. Researchers took repertoire samples only after the peak T cell response had come. Spike-specific TCR breadth rose after two AZD1222 doses, and depth rose as well.

As concerns this clone: What it recognizes is unknown.

V is TRBV29-1 and J is TRBJ2-5, with D uncertain. The TCR sequence derives from an adult in good health. The sequencing here drew on peripheral blood, taken on day 0 of AZD1222 vaccination. The CDR3 sequence is CSVHGETQYF. The CDR3 DNA is TGCAGCGTCCATGGGGAGACCCAGTACTTC.